This TCR beta chain was found in a study of CD8 T cells in Susac syndrome (dated by TCRdb to between 2018 and 2021). For context, the study as a whole: Among the sequenced Susac syndrome patients, more than 5 had clinically active disease and eight or nine were in clinical remission. At blood withdrawal, Susac syndrome patients were either therapy-naive, taking corticosteroids (in some cases with IVIg as well), or taking IVIg alone. Repertoire sequencing was used to test whether CD8+ T cell activation and differentiation in Susac syndrome was antigen driven. The paper's findings and limits, for the study overall: No clonal expansion was detected in the CD4+ T cell repertoire of Susac syndrome patients. The TCR sequencing and HLA analysis was acknowledged to have included a relatively small number of individuals.

RNA was extracted with the RNeasy kit and 0.5 to 1 ug was reverse transcribed using random hexamers. TCR beta CDR3 regions were amplified with the immunoSEQ multiplex PCR assay covering 54 Vbeta and 13 Jbeta segments. PCR amplification bias was corrected using a synthetic template baseline for primer optimization and computational correction. As for the authors' bioinformatics: Reads were assigned to V, D and J genes according to IMGT and analyzed in immunoSEQ Analyzer, with only productive sequences retained. To calculate clonality, Shannon entropy was normalized by log2 of the number of productive unique sequences and then subtracted from one. Public and private clones were assessed among the 100 most prevalent clones of each patient and control. Susac-specific clones were defined as absent from healthy and MS cohorts, roughly 1,100 published viral clones and other ImmuneACCESS disease sequences. The public reads were reanalyzed by TCRdb: fastp trimming at Q25, MiXCR alignment, in-frame beta chains only. Entries are consolidated by CDR3 protein sequence, retaining the most common genes and DNA. The V and J calls shown here were made by TCRdb, not taken from the authors' results. For this sample the table gives over 150,000 distinct CDR3 sequences, of which about 93% were detected only once. In total, the top ten clones hold around 0.095% of the sample.

Trimming at the junction amounts to 0 bases on V and 7 bases on J, and the germline ends lie 13 bases apart. Sequences LGHNA (CDR1) and YNFKEQ (CDR2) are obtained from the germline V gene. Measured from the cysteine to the phenylalanine, the CDR3 is 15 residues long. Here the CDR3 DNA is all that survives: 45 bases in frame from base 1. Peripheral blood CD8+ and CD4+ T cells from healthy donors, Susac syndrome patients and multiple sclerosis patients were profiled by high-throughput TCR beta sequencing. The Susac syndrome patients fulfilled recently defined diagnostic criteria for definite or probable disease. CD8+ TEMRA cells were enriched by FACS, while bulk CD8+ and CD4+ T cells were purified by magnetic negative isolation. Blood was drawn into EDTA tubes, processed within 24 hours, and PBMCs were isolated by density gradient centrifugation. PBMCs intended for TCR sequencing were cryopreserved in liquid nitrogen and thawed later in a water bath at 37 degrees C. The sorted or isolated CD4+, CD8+ and CD8+ TEMRA cells reached a purity of at least 90%.

As for this clonotype: What antigen it recognizes has not been identified. One base away there is no much larger clone; base qualities are not given.

The source of this sequence is a human donor with Susac syndrome. The chain is made from TRBV4-2 and TRBJ1-5, with TRBD1 tentatively as D gene (6 bases match). Material for sequencing was CD4+ T cells from PBMCs. The DNA reads TGTGCCAGCAGCCAAGATTCAGGGGTACACCAGCCCCAGCATTTT. Its translation is CASSQDSGVHQPQHF.